The next 19 T cell receptor beta chains were all read from a single sample in a study of T cell changes during pregnancy in multiple sclerosis. The table came from immunoSEQ multiplex PCR; TCRdb's copy has only in-frame clones and leaves some out. The repertoire holds more than 70,000 clones, with 90% to 95% as singletons. The material sequenced was peripheral blood, taken after pregnancy. The receptors shown here come from a female donor in good health, enrolled as a control in a pregnancy study.

The chain joins TRBV5-1 to TRBJ2-2; 10 nucleotides agree with TRBD2. The germline V gene has CDR1 SGHRS and CDR2 YFSETQ. The CDR3 runs to 16 residues. The V gene end was trimmed by 2 bases and the J gene end by 0 bases; junction bases not matched to a gene: 1. CDR3 DNA: TGCGCCAGCAGCTTCCTAGCGGGGGCGAACACCGGGGAGCTGTTTTTT. This translates into CASSFLAGANTGELFF.

The V call is TRBV7-9, the J call TRBJ2-2; 9 bases align to TRBD1. This CDR3 is 16 amino acids long. In germline, CDR1 is SEHNR, CDR2 FQNEAQ (reference sequence). With 5 bases clipped from V and 7 bases from J, the junction kept 11 bases outside the gene matches. CDR3: CASSHPGTGFGGELFF. CDR3 coding DNA: TGTGCCAGCAGCCACCCCGGGACAGGGTTTGGCGGGGAGCTGTTTTTT.

The chain combines TRBV30 with TRBJ2-7; 8 bases are shared with TRBD1. This CDR3 is 16 amino acids long. J gave up 5 bases and V 3 bases, and 15 bases lay outside the gene matches. Germline V lookup: CDR1 GTSNPN, CDR2 SVGIG (reference sequence). CDR3 in DNA: TGTGCCTGGAGCCCAGAACGGGACAGGTTACTTGACGAGCAGTACTTC. Its protein is CAWSPERDRLLDEQYF.

This chain uses TRBV4-3 with TRBJ2-5; TRBD2 matches 10 bases. This CDR3 comprises 17 residues. Trimming cost V 0 bases and J 5 bases; bases outside gene matches: 9. CDR1 is LGHNA, CDR2 YSLEER, per germline. CDR3 in DNA: TGCGCCAGCAGCCAAGAAGGGGCAGCGGGGGGGCCGGAGACCCAGTACTTC. The encoded protein is CASSQEGAAGGPETQYF.

This clone appeared once. The chain employs TRBV6-5 and TRBJ1-5; D gene unclear. The V end was cut by 5 bases, the J end by 4 bases, with 6 bases between. The CDR3 consists of 12 residues. The germline V gene has CDR1 MNHEY and CDR2 SVGAGI. The CDR3 DNA sequence: TGTGCCAGCAGTGGGCCGAATCAGCCCCAGCATTTT. Encoded protein: CASSGPNQPQHF.

The chain uses TRBV27 and TRBJ1-3; no definite D call. V lost 6 bases and J 0 bases, leaving 9 bases between the germline ends. Germline V gene sequence: CDR1 MNHEY, CDR2 SMNVEV (reference sequence). The CDR3 is 14 residues long. The CDR3 nucleotides read TGTGCCAGCAGGAAGAGCGGCTCTGGAAACACCATATATTTT. Residues: CASRKSGSGNTIYF.

This rearrangement joins TRBV29-1 to TRBJ2-5; maybe TRBD2 (7 bases). Germline CDR1 and CDR2: SQVTM and ANQGSEA. The CDR3 extends over 13 amino acids. V shed 4 bases and J shed 4 bases, with 13 bases lying between them. DNA for the CDR3: TGCAGCGTTGCGCGGGGGCTGGGAGAGACCCAGTACTTC. Amino acid sequence: CSVARGLGETQYF.

The DNA for the CDR3 is TGTGCCAGCAGTTTAGGGCAGGTCAGTTCACCCCTCCACTTT. Translated, it gives CASSLGQVSSPLHF. The chain recombines TRBV27 with TRBJ1-6, with D unclear. There are 14 residues in the CDR3. Trimming removed 2 bases from V and 9 bases from J, with 11 bases in between. Germline CDR1 and CDR2: MNHEY and SMNVEV (reference sequence).

The chain links TRBV10-3 to TRBJ1-3; D call uncertain. Germline V lookup: CDR1 ENHRY, CDR2 SYGVKD. Trimming cost V 2 bases and J 0 bases, with 8 bases left between them. The CDR3 extends over 15 amino acids. The CDR3 spells CAISEPGISGNTIYF. For the CDR3, the DNA is TGTGCCATCAGTGAGCCGGGGATCTCTGGAAACACCATATATTTT.

The genes are TRBV11-2 and TRBJ1-4, with 11 bases lining up with TRBD1. V gave up 3 bases and J gave up 2 bases; unmatched junction bases: 2. This CDR3 is built from 16 residues. Germline V gene data show CDR1 as SGHAT and CDR2 as FQNNGV. CDR3 residues: CASSLGQGVTNEKLFF. The CDR3 DNA reads as TGTGCCAGCAGCTTGGGACAGGGGGTCACTAATGAAAAACTGTTTTTT.

The chain employs TRBV7-2 and TRBJ1-5, with no clear D. CDR1 and CDR2 (germline): SGHTA, FQGNSA. This CDR3 spans 15 amino acids. Trimming stripped 2 bases from V and 3 bases from J, with 11 bases between. CDR3 amino acids: CASSLYGDLNQPQHF. The CDR3 nucleotides read TGTGCCAGCAGCTTATACGGTGATCTCAATCAGCCCCAGCATTTT.

The V and J genes are TRBV5-4 and TRBJ1-2; D not certain. Germline assignment: CDR1 SGHNT and CDR2 YYREEE (reference sequence). The CDR3 is 14 residues long. The V end lost 0 bases, the J end lost 4 bases, and 10 bases lay between the germline ends. CDR3 amino acids: CASSLGQSGYGYTF. The CDR3 nucleotides are TGTGCCAGCAGCTTGGGACAATCTGGCTATGGCTACACCTTC.

The CDR3 is CATSREGRATNEQFF. CDR3 nucleotide sequence: TGTGCCACCAGCAGAGAGGGCAGGGCCACCAATGAGCAGTTCTTC. This chain connects TRBV15 to TRBJ2-1; weak D call: TRBD1 (5 bases). Trimming took 0 bases from V and 6 from J, leaving 12 bases between them. CDR1 and CDR2 from the germline V gene are LNHNV and YYDKDF (reference sequence). The CDR3 is 15 residues long.

This chain joins TRBV6-5 and TRBJ1-5; TRBD1 might be the D (5 bases). Germline CDR1 is MNHEY and CDR2 is SVGAGI. The CDR3 consists of 15 residues. Trimming removed 5 bases at V and 1 base at J, with 12 bases between. CDR3 DNA sequence: TGTGCCAGCAGTCAGGACGGGGGGAGCAATCAGCCCCAGCATTTT. Translating gives CASSQDGGSNQPQHF.

The chain employs TRBV6-6 and TRBJ1-3; D ambiguous. Germline V CDR1 and CDR2: MNHNY, SVGAGI (reference sequence). The CDR3 covers 14 residues. V lost 7 bases and J 0 bases, leaving 10 bases between the germline ends. CDR3 DNA: TGTGCCAGCACCCAATTGAGCTCTGGAAACACCATATATTTT. Protein product: CASTQLSSGNTIYF.

The rearrangement links TRBV4-3 to TRBJ2-5, with 11 bases that match TRBD2. Germline CDR1 LGHNA, CDR2 YSLEER. This CDR3 comprises 17 residues. The V segment lost 2 bases and the J segment 3 bases; nucleotides outside the gene matches: 8. This chain's CDR3 is CASSQWGSGGAEETQYF. CDR3 sequence (DNA): TGCGCCAGCAGCCAATGGGGTAGCGGGGGGGCGGAAGAGACCCAGTACTTC.

V and J are TRBV9 and TRBJ2-2, with 8 bases aligning to TRBD1. From germline, CDR1 is SGDLS and CDR2 YYNGEE. There are 15 residues in the CDR3. Trimming cost V 3 bases and J 0 bases; bases outside gene matches: 1. Here the CDR3 reads CASSEQGANTGELFF. The CDR3 DNA sequence: TGTGCCAGCAGCGAACAGGGGGCGAACACCGGGGAGCTGTTTTTT.

V gene TRBV4-3 combines with J gene TRBJ1-4, with D possibly being TRBD1 (6 bases). CDR1 is LGHNA, CDR2 YSLEER, per germline. The CDR3 has 15 amino acids. V lost 1 base to trimming and J lost 5 bases, with 11 bases between them. The CDR3 coding sequence is TGCGCCAGCAGCCAAGGTCACAGGGTCAATGAAAAACTGTTTTTT. Translation gives CASSQGHRVNEKLFF.

This chain links TRBV27 with TRBJ2-5; possibly TRBD2 for D (6 bases). The CDR3 covers 14 residues. The germline gives CDR1 MNHEY, CDR2 SMNVEV (reference sequence). Trimming pared 6 bases from V and 4 bases from J, leaving 15 bases between. CDR3 DNA: TGTGCCAGCAGCCCCCGGACTATCCCAGAGACCCAGTACTTC. It specifies CASSPRTIPETQYF.